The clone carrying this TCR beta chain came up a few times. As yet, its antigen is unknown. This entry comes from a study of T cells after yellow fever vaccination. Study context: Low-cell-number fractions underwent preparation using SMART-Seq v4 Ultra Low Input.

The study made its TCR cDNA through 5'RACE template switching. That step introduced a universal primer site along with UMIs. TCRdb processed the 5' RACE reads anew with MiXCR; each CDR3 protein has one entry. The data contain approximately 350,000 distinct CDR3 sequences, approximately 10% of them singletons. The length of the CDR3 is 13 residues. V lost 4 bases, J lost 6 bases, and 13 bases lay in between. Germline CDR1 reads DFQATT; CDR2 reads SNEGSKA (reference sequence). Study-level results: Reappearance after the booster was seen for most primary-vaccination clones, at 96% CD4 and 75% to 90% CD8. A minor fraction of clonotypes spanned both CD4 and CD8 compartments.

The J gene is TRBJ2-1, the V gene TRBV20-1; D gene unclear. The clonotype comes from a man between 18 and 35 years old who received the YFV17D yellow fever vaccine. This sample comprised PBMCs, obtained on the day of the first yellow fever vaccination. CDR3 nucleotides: TGCAGTGCTATGCGGCGTATTGGCAATGAGCAGTTCTTC. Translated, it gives CSAMRRIGNEQFF.